This T cell receptor beta chain originates from a study of blood T cells in healthy people across ages (dated by TCRdb to between 2014 and 2017). The study in broad terms: Template switching captured roughly one uniquely barcoded TCR beta cDNA molecule per two T cells in model experiments. Age-related changes in TCR beta repertoire diversity were measured in the study by deep sequencing normalized with unique cDNA molecular identifiers. The donors were split into four age groups: young (average 16 years), middle-aged (39), aged (approximately 60) and long-lived (over 80). To avoid experimental bias, donors of different ages were randomly spread across the sequencing lanes. Two additional independent replicas of 1 million unique cDNA reads from the same blood draw were analyzed for two donors (one aged 18 to 30 and one aged 80 or older). Study-wide conclusions, independent of this receptor: Bulk unsorted PBMC profiling prevented conclusive comparison of naive and antigen-experienced compartments. Estimates of total diversity based on one million sequenced T cells were regarded as lower bounds and as underestimates. Because donor CMV infection status was unknown, age-related changes in expanded clonotypes were potentially confounded. The percentage of naive T cells measured by flow cytometry correlated strongly with observed TCR beta diversity. Compared with the aged group, the long-lived group had more naive CD4+ T cells, fewer expanded clones and increased TCR diversity, a pattern suggesting age selection. Observed TCR beta diversity per million T cells fell roughly linearly with age, and a significant reduction was already apparent by age around 36.

The table lists this clonotype with a count of one. The target of this receptor is not known. Base qualities are missing; no much larger clone stands one base away. The method behind the library was 5' RACE. TCRdb records Illumina HiSeq 2500 as the sequencer. A second roughly 6 to 11 cycle PCR used a sample-barcoded 5' primer and a J-beta primer mix. A unique molecular identifier was introduced onto each TCR beta cDNA molecule by a template-switch 5' adaptor carrying 12 random nucleotides. Each sample yielded at least 3 million CDR3-containing paired-end reads. All of the RNA was converted into first-strand cDNA using the Mint cDNA synthesis kit, with a TRBC-specific oligonucleotide serving as the primer. After uracil-DNA glycosylase treatment, a first 18-cycle PCR used universal primers M1SS and BC2_uni_R on all cDNA. Per the source publication's procedure: For normalization, 1 million high-quality reads were randomly selected from each sample, with every read carrying a distinct molecular identifier. Instead of being binned into consensus sequences, reads that shared molecular identifiers were thrown out. MiTCR, set to a Q25 quality threshold and the strictest error-elimination algorithm, was used for CDR3 identification, clonotype clustering and error correction. Lower-bound total TCR beta diversity was estimated with a nonparametric unseen species model using Euler transformation. Using fastp at Q25 and MiXCR, TCRdb reprocessed the public reads and kept productive beta chains. Here each entry gathers all rows of one CDR3 protein and keeps the most common genes and DNA. These V and J calls are TCRdb output, not the study's own analysis. Here the sample has 600,000 to 1,000,000 distinct CDR3 sequences; roughly 64% occur a single time. About 20% of the sample goes to the ten largest clones.

The donors were 40 or so Caucasian individuals from Russia, aged roughly 6 to 100 years, who were systemically healthy. Each donor gave ten milliliters of peripheral blood, collected into EDTA-treated Vacutainer tubes. Ficoll-Paque density-gradient centrifugation was used to isolate PBMCs, with at least 6.5 million per sample. Trizol reagent was used to extract total RNA from PBMCs, with at least 5.5 micrograms per sample. Naive CD45RAhigh/CD27high T cell percentages were measured by flow cytometry on a PBMC aliquot from every donor. CDR1 and CDR2 were assigned from the germline V gene as MGHRA and YSYEKL. V is reduced by 9 bases and J by 6 bases, leaving a spacing of 15 bases between them. The CDR3 runs 13 amino acids, cysteine and phenylalanine included. Here the CDR3 DNA is all that survives: 39 bases in frame from base 1.

The TCR comes from a young man in good health. Sample: blood. Here the chain combines TRBV4-1 and TRBJ2-1; too little of a D gene remains to name it. The DNA sequence is given as TGCGCCAGAGCCCGGGTGAATAGCAATGAGCAGTTCTTC. Its protein is CARARVNSNEQFF.